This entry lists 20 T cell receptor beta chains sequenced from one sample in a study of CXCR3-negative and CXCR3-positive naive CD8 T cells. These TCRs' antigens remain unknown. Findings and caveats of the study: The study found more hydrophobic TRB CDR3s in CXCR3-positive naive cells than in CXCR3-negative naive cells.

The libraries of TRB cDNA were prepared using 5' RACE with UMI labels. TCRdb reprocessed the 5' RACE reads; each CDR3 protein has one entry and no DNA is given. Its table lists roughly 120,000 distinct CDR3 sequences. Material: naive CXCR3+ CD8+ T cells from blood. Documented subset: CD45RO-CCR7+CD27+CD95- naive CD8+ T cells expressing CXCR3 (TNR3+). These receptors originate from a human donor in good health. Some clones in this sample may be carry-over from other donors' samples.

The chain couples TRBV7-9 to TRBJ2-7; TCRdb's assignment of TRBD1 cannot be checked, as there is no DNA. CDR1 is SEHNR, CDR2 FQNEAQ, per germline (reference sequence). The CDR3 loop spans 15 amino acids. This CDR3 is CASSPGLTRSYEQYF.

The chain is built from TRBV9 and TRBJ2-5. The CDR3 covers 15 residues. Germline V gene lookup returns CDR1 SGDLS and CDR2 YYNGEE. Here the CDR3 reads CASSVGGTYQETQYF.

The CDR3 spells CASTSGTGGAGELFF. The chain carries TRBV6-1 and TRBJ2-2; the TCRdb D gene call, TRBD1, has no DNA to confirm it. CDR1 and CDR2 (germline): MNHNS, SASEGT. The CDR3 length is 15 residues.

The CDR3: CSVEAPGGDTQYF. The rearrangement joins TRBV29-1 to TRBJ2-3; as DNA is missing, the TRBD2 call by TCRdb cannot be tested. Germline assignment: CDR1 SQVTM and CDR2 ANQGSEA. The CDR3 contains 13 residues.

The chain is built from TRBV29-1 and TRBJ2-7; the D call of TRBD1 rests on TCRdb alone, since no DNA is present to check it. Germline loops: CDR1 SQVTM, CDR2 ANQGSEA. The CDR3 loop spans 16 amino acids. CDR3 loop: CSVANPGTGFSHEQYF.

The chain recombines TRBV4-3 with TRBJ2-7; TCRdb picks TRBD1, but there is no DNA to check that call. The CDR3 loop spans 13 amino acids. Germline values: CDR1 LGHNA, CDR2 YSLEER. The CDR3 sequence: CASSQEVRGEQYF.

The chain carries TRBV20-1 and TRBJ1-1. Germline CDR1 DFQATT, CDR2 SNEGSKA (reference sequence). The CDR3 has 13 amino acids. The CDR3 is CSARPWGDTEAFF.

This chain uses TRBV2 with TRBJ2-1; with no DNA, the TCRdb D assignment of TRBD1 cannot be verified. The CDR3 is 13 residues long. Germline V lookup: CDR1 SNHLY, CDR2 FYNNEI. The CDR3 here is CASSEAGGNEQFF. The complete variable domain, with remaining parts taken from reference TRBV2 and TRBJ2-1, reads EPEVTQTPSHQVTQMGQEVILRCVPISNHLYFYWYRQILGQKVEFLVSFYNNEISEKSEIFDDQFSVERPDGSNFTLKIRSTKLEDSAMYFCASSEAGGNEQFFGPGTRLTVL.

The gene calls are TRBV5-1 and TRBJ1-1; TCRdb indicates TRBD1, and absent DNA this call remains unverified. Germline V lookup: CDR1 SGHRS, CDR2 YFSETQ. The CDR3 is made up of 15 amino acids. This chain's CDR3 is CASSLVGRGDTEAFF.

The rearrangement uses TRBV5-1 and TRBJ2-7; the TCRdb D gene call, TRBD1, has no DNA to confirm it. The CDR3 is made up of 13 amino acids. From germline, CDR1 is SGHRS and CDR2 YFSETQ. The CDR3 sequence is CASNPGTLYEQYF.

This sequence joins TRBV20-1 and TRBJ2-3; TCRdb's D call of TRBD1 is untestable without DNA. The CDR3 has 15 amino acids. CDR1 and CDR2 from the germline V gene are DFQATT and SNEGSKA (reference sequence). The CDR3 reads CSARDRKGGTDTQYF.

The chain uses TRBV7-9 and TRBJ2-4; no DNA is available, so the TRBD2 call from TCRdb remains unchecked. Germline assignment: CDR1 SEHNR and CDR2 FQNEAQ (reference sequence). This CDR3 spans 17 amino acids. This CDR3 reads CASSSGQAGGLGNIQYF.

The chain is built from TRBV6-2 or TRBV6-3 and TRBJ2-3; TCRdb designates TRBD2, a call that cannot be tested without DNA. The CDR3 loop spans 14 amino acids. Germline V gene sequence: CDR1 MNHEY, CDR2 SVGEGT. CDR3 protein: CASSRAGSTDTQYF.

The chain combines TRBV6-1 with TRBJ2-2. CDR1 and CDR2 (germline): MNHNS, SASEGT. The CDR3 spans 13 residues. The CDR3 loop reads CASRELNTGELFF.

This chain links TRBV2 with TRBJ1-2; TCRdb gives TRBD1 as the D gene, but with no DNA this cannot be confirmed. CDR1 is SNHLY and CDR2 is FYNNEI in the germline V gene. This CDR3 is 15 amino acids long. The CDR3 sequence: CASSDSGVAMYGYTF.

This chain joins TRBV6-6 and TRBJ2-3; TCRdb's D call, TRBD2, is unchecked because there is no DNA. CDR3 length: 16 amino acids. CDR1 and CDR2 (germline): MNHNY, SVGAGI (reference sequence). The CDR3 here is CASSETSGGSTDTQYF.

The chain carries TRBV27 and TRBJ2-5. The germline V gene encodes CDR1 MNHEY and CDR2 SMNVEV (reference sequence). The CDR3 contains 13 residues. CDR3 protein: CASSGVGEETQYF.

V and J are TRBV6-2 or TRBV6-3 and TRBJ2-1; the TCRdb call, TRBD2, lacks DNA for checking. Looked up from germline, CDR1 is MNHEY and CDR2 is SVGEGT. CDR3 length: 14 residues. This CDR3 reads CASSGTSGAHEQFF.

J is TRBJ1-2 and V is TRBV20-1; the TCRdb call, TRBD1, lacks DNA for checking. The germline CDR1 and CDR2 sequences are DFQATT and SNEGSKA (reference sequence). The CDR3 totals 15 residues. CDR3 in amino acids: CSARGGDRGEYGYTF.

The CDR3 protein is CASSPNQRVGYGYTF. This rearrangement joins TRBV27 to TRBJ1-2. Looked up from germline, CDR1 is MNHEY and CDR2 is SMNVEV (reference sequence). This CDR3 contains 15 residues.